The clone carrying this TCR beta chain was seen at least ten times. Time point in this sample: before trial treatment. The data belong to a study of low-dose radiotherapy and immunotherapy resistance in tumors. Both TCRalpha and TCRbeta chains were reverse transcribed with V-gene-specific primers. Amplification of TCRs used a constant-region primer and V-primer adapter for about 21 PCR cycles. TCRdb used MiXCR to reprocess the reads, holding one entry per CDR3 protein. Of around 83,000 distinct CDR3 sequences in the sample, approximately 17% are singletons; the top ten hold about 5.5%. The length of the CDR3 is 16 residues. Germline V gene sequence: CDR1 MNHNS, CDR2 SASEGT. Germline trimming cut 8 bases from V and 3 bases from J; bases unmatched to any gene: 13.

The chain joins TRBV6-1 to TRBJ2-1; 7 bases line up with TRBD2. Sequencing used PBMCs, obtained before treatment. The sequence was collected from a male donor with prostate cancer. CDR3 DNA sequence: TGTGCCAGCGCCCGAATAGGAAGCGGGAACTACAATGAGCAGTTCTTC. It specifies CASARIGSGNYNEQFF.